The 9 T cell receptor beta chains below were found in one sample sequenced in a study of cytomegalovirus exposure and HLA in healthy donors. PCR used 60 Vbeta primers and 13 Jbeta primers. Profiled with immunoSEQ multiplex PCR; TCRdb holds only in-frame clones, not every one. Seen here are some 150,000 clones, around 80% observed once, and the top ten hold 8.5% to 10%. Sequenced: PBMCs. All receptors derive from a man between 18 and 29 years old in good health and CMV-seropositive.

This chain uses TRBV2 with TRBJ2-1; D may be TRBD1 (6 bases). Trimming cost V 9 bases and J 1 base, with 10 bases left between them. The CDR3 sequence is 13 residues long. Looked up from germline, CDR1 is SNHLY and CDR2 is FYNNEI. The CDR3 bases are TGTGCCAGTAGCCAGGGGTCCTACAATGAGCAGTTCTTC. This sequence encodes CASSQGSYNEQFF.

The rearrangement links TRBV4-3 to TRBJ1-1; D unclear. Germline lookup yields CDR1 LGHNA and CDR2 YSLEER. The CDR3 loop spans 16 amino acids. V shed 0 bases and J shed 2 bases, with 13 bases lying between them. CDR3 coding DNA: TGCGCCAGCAGCCAAGATGGGCCTCCTATCAACACTGAAGCTTTCTTT. Amino acid sequence: CASSQDGPPINTEAFF.

This chain uses TRBV9 with TRBJ2-3, with a possible D match to TRBD2 (6 bases). The CDR3 has 18 amino acids. Germline-derived CDR1 and CDR2 are SGDLS and YYNGEE. Trimming took off 7 bases at V and 2 bases at J, with 26 bases between the two ends. CDR3: CASAEGKIRARDTDTQYF. CDR3 sequence (DNA): TGTGCCAGCGCGGAGGGAAAGATCCGGGCAAGGGACACAGATACGCAGTATTTT.

The chain employs TRBV5-1 and TRBJ2-6; 10 bases agree with TRBD2. With V trimmed by 4 bases and J by 3 bases, 13 bases remained unmatched. There are 19 residues in the CDR3. Germline CDR1 reads SGHRS; CDR2 reads YFSETQ. Here the CDR3 reads CASSRKLAGQQIGANVLTF. CDR3 bases: TGCGCCAGCAGCCGAAAACTAGCGGGGCAACAGATTGGGGCCAACGTCCTGACTTTC.

This sequence joins TRBV29-1 and TRBJ2-1; 7 bases align to TRBD2. The germline V gene has CDR1 SQVTM and CDR2 ANQGSEA. V was pared by 6 bases and J by 2 bases, with 4 bases of the junction left unmatched. CDR3 length: 13 amino acids. The CDR3 is CSVPGLTYNEQFF. DNA of the CDR3: TGCAGCGTCCCGGGACTAACCTACAATGAGCAGTTCTTC.

The V and J genes are TRBV30 and TRBJ2-2; possibly TRBD2 for D (5 bases). Germline CDR1 GTSNPN, CDR2 SVGIG (reference sequence). The CDR3 loop spans 13 amino acids. V lost 2 bases to trimming and J lost 8 bases, with 12 bases between them. The chain's CDR3 is CAWSIGSWGELFF. CDR3 bases: TGTGCCTGGAGTATAGGGAGCTGGGGGGAGCTGTTTTTT.

The V gene is TRBV5-4, the J gene TRBJ2-2; 8 bases agree with TRBD2. The CDR3 length is 18 residues. Trimming took 0 bases from V and 0 from J; bases not matched to a gene: 7. CDR1 is SGHNT, CDR2 YYREEE, per germline (reference sequence). CDR3 amino acids: CASSLGASGRSNTGELFF. The CDR3 DNA reads TGTGCCAGCAGCTTGGGTGCTAGCGGGCGCTCGAACACCGGGGAGCTGTTTTTT.

This chain joins TRBV5-1 and TRBJ2-3; TRBD1 matches at 7 bases. From germline, CDR1 is SGHRS and CDR2 YFSETQ. J lost 6 bases, V lost 5 bases, and 12 bases had no gene match. This CDR3 spans 15 amino acids. CDR3 region: CASSPTGFIADTQYF. CDR3 DNA: TGCGCCAGCAGTCCGACAGGGTTTATAGCGGATACGCAGTATTTT. Complete variable domain (other parts from reference TRBV5-1 and TRBJ2-3): KAGVTQTPRYLIKTRGQQVTLSCSPISGHRSVSWYQQTPGQGLQFLFEYFSETQRNKGNFPGRFSGRQFSNSRSEMNVSTLELGDSALYLCASSPTGFIADTQYFGPGTRLTVL.

This chain joins TRBV5-4 and TRBJ2-1; 8 nucleotides line up with TRBD1. Germline CDR1 and CDR2: SGHNT and YYREEE (reference sequence). The CDR3 spans 13 residues. Unmatched junction bases numbered 3, after V lost 4 bases and J lost 6 bases. The CDR3 DNA reads TGTGCCAGCAGCGTGGGGACAGGCAATGAGCAGTTCTTC. Protein: CASSVGTGNEQFF.